These T cell receptor beta chains were read from a single sample in a study of blood T cell repertoires in COVID-19. Using immunoSEQ multiplex PCR, the repertoire was profiled, and TCRdb retains in-frame clones only, with some absent. The data contain 65,000 to 85,000 clones, around 87% of them singletons. Sample: peripheral blood. Receptors originate from a woman younger than 30 with acute or convalescent COVID-19. Each CDR3 is given with its conserved first and last residue. Each record gives: J gene, D gene, V gene, clone size, CDR3 protein, CDR3 DNA. The D gene is left open where the match is weak. Clone size is not always given. Where it is, it says once, few, many or a class for expanded clones.

TRBJ1-5 . TRBV12-3/TRBV12-4 few CASSFVGNQPQHF TGTGCCAGCAGTTTTGTCGGCAATCAGCCCCAGCATTTT
TRBJ1-2 . TRBV19 . CASSMMASSATHYTF TGTGCCAGTAGTATGATGGCAAGTTCGGCGACTCACTACACCTTC
TRBJ2-7 . TRBV5-5 . CASSLEWSGSHLTVYEQYF TGTGCCAGCAGCTTGGAGTGGTCAGGTTCCCATCTAACCGTCTACGAGCAGTACTTC
TRBJ2-7 . TRBV30 . CACQGGAGKSYEQYF TGTGCCTGTCAAGGGGGGGCCGGGAAGTCCTACGAGCAGTACTTC
TRBJ2-2 TRBD2 TRBV7-2 . CASSPRGRLAGSKTGELFF TGTGCCAGCAGCCCCCGCGGGAGGCTAGCGGGTTCGAAAACCGGGGAGCTGTTTTTT
TRBJ1-2 TRBD1 TRBV6-5 . CASSYRGGAGGYTF TGTGCCAGCAGTTACCGAGGGGGCGCGGGAGGCTACACCTTC
TRBJ2-7 TRBD1 TRBV3-1/TRBV3-2 . CASSNRDSDYEQYF TGTGCCAGCAGCAACCGGGACAGCGATTACGAGCAGTACTTC
TRBJ1-6 . TRBV21-1 . CASSKEGAGHSPLHF TGTGCCAGCAGCAAAGAAGGGGCAGGGCATTCACCCCTCCACTTT
TRBJ2-3 . TRBV4-1 . CASSQDHSHTQYF TGCGCCAGCAGCCAAGATCATTCCCATACGCAGTATTTT
TRBJ1-2 TRBD1 TRBV24-1 . CATSDSGTGFDGYTF TGTGCCACCAGTGATTCCGGGACAGGGTTTGATGGCTACACCTTC
TRBJ1-4 . TRBV19 . CASSIRTDEKLFF TGTGCCAGTAGTATACGCACTGATGAAAAACTGTTTTTT
TRBJ2-3 . TRBV2 once CASSDYAGVSTQYF TGTGCCAGCAGTGATTATGCAGGGGTATCGACGCAGTATTTT
TRBJ2-7 TRBD2 TRBV6-2/TRBV6-3 . CASSQKSAGGSYEQYF TGTGCCAGCAGTCAAAAGTCAGCGGGGGGGTCCTACGAGCAGTACTTC
TRBJ2-5 TRBD2 TRBV19 . CASSIRSAGAETQYF TGTGCCAGTAGTATAAGGTCTGCGGGAGCAGAGACCCAGTACTTC
TRBJ1-6 . TRBV6-2/TRBV6-3 . CASSRQDNSPLHF TGTGCCAGCAGCAGACAAGATAATTCACCCCTCCACTTT
TRBJ2-1 TRBD1 TRBV9 . CASSSQGAYGNEQFF TGTGCCAGCAGCTCACAGGGGGCGTACGGTAATGAGCAGTTCTTC
TRBJ2-7 . TRBV7-8 . CASSSRRPGYEQYF TGTGCCAGCAGCTCCCGTCGACCAGGCTACGAGCAGTACTTC
TRBJ1-5 TRBD1 TRBV19 . CASSNVQGKSNQPQHF TGTGCCAGTAGTAACGTACAGGGGAAGAGCAATCAGCCCCAGCATTTT
TRBJ1-3 TRBD1 TRBV27 once CASRPQGAGNTIYF TGTGCCAGCAGACCGCAGGGGGCTGGAAACACCATATATTTT
TRBJ1-2 . TRBV6-5 . CASLGEDYGYTF TGTGCCAGCCTGGGGGAGGACTATGGCTACACCTTC
TRBJ1-4 . TRBV15 . CATSSHPATNEKLFF TGTGCCACCAGCAGTCACCCAGCAACTAATGAAAAACTGTTTTTT
TRBJ2-1 . TRBV7-2 . CASSFTSVYNEQFF TGTGCCAGCAGCTTCACCAGCGTCTACAATGAGCAGTTCTTC